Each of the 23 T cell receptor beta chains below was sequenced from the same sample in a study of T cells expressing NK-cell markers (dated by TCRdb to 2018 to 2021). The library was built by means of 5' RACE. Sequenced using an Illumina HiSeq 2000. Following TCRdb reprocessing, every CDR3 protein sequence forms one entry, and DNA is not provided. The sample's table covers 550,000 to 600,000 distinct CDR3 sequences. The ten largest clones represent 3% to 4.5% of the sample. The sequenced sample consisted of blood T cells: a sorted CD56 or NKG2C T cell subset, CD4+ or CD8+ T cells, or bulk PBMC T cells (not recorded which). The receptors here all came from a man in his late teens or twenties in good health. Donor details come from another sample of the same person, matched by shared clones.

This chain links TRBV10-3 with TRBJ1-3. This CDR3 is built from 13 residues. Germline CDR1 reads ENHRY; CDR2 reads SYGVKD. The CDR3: CAISESYLGTIYF.

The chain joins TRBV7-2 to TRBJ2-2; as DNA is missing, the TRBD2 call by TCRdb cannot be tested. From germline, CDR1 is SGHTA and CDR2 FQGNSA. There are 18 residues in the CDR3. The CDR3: CASSLLRAKRGNTGELFF.

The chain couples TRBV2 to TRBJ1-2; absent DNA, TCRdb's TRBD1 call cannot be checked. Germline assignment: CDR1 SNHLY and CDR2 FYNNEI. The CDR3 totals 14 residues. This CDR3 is CASSGTGEVDGYTF.

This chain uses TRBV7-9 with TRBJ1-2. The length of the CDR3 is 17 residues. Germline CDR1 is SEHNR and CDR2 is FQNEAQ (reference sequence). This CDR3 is CASSSRREAVYSQGYTF. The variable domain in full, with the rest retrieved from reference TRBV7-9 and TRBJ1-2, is DTGVSQNPRHKITKRGQNVTFRCDPISEHNRLYWYRQTLGQGPEFLTYFQNEAQLEKSRLLSDRFSAERPKGSFSTLEIQRTEQGDSAMYLCASSSRREAVYSQGYTFGSGTRLTVV.

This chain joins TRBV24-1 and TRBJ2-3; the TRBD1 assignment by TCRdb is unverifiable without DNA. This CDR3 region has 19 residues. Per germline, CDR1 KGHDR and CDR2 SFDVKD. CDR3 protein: CATSDPRTGSGPMTDTQYF.

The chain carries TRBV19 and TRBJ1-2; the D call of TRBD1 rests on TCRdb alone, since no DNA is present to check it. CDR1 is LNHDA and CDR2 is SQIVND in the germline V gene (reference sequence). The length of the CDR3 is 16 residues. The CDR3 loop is CASSRAGTGGLYGYTF.

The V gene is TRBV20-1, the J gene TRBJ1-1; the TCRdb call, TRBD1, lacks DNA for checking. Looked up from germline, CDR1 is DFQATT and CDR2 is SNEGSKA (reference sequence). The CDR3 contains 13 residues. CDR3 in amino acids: CSALRGARTEAFF.

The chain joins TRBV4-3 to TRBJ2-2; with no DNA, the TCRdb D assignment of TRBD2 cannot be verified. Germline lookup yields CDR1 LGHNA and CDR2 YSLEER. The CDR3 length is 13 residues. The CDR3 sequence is CASSPGTSGELFF.

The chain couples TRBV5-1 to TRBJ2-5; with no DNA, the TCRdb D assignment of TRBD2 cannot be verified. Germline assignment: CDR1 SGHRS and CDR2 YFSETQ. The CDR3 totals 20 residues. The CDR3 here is CASSPAGLAGGPRSEETQYF.

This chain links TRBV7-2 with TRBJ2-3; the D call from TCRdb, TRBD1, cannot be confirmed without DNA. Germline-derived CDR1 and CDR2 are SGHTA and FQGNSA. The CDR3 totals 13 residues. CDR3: CAIQGSATDTQYF.

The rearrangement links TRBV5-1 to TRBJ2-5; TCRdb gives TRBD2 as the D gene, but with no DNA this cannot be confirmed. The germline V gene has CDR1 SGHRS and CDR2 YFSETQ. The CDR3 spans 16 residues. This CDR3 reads CASMKAGADRGETQYF.

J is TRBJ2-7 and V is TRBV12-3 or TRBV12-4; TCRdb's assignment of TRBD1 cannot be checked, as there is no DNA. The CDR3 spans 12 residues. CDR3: CASRQGRREQYF.

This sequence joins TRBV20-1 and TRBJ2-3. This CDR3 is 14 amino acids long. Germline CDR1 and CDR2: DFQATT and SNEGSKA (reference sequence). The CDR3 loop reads CSARSRRTPDTQYF.

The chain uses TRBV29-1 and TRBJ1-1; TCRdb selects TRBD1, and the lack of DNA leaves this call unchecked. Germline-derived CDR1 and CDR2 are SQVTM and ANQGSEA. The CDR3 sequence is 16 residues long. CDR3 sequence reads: CSVAVQGGIGNTEAFF.

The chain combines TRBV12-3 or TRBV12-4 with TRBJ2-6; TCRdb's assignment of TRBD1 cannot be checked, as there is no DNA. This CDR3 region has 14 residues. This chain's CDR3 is CASTLGSGANVLTF.

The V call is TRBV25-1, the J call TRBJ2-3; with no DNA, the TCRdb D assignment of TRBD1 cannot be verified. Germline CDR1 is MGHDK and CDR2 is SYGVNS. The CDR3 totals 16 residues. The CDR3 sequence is CASSEGAGTGGDTQYF.

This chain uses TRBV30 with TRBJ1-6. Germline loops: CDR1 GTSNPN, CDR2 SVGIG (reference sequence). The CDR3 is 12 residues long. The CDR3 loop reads CAWGEQNSPLHF.

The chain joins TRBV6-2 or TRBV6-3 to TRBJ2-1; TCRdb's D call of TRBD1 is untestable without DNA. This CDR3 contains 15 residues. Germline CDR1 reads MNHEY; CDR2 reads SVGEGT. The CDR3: CASSYRNRDYNEQFF.

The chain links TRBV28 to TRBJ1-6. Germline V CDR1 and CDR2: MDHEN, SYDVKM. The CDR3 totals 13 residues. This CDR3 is CASTYARDSPLHF.

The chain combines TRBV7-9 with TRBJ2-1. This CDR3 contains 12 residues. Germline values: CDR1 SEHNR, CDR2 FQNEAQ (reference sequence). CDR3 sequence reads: CASSWEHDEQFF.

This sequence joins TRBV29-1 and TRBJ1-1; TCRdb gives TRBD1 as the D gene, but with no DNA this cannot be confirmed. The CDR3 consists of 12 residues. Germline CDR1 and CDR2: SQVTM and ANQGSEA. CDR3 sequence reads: CSVPGLNTEAFF.

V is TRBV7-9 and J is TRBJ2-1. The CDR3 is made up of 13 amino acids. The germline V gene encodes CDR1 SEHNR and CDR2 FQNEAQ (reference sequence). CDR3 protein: CASSLGELGEQFF.

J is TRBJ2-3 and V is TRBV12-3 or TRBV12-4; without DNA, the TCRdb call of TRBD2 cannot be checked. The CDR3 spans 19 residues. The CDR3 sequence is CASRRRASSGSRSTDTQYF.